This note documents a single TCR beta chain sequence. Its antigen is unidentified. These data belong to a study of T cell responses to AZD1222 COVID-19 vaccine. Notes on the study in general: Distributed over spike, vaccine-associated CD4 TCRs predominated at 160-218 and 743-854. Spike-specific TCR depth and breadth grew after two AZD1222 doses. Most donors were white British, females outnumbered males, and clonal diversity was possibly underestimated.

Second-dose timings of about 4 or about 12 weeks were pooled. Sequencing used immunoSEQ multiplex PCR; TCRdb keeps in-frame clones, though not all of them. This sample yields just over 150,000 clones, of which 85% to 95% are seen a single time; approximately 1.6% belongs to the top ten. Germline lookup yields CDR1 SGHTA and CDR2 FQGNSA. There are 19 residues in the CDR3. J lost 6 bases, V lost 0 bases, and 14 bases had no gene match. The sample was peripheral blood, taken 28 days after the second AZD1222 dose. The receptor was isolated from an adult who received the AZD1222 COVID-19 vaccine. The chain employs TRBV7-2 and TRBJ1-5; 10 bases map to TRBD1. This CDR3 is CASSLAQTGGLIRSQPQHF. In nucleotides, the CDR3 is TGTGCCAGCAGCTTAGCCCAGACAGGGGGCCTTATTAGGAGTCAGCCCCAGCATTTT.